The next 16 T cell receptor beta chains were all read from a single sample in a study of OX40 agonist ivuxolimab in advanced cancers. The assay was immunoSEQ multiplex PCR, and TCRdb's table has in-frame clones only and misses some. The sample includes about 20,000 clones, about 83% of them seen just once. The sample consisted of CD4+ or CD8+ T cells sorted from blood, taken in a trial of the OX40 agonist ivuxolimab. The receptors come from an adult with an advanced solid tumor such as melanoma, head and neck, liver or kidney cancer.

The chain recombines TRBV6-5 with TRBJ1-1; no firm D call. The CDR3 has 13 residues. V lost 6 bases to trimming and J lost 1 base, with 9 bases between them. CDR1 and CDR2 (germline): MNHEY, SVGAGI. CDR3 in amino acids: CASSLWGNTEAFF. For the CDR3, the DNA is TGTGCCAGCAGCCTCTGGGGGAACACTGAAGCTTTCTTT.

The rearrangement links TRBV5-6 to TRBJ1-5; unclear D gene. The CDR3 sequence is 12 residues long. The germline V gene encodes CDR1 SGHDT and CDR2 YYEEEE. Trimming removed 4 bases from V and 6 bases from J, with 8 bases in between. The CDR3 sequence: CASSVLSQPQHF. CDR3 nucleotides: TGTGCCAGCAGCGTATTGAGTCAGCCCCAGCATTTT.

The rearrangement uses TRBV6-6 and TRBJ1-1, with a tentative D call TRBD1 (5 bases). The CDR3 is 12 residues long. The germline V gene encodes CDR1 MNHNY and CDR2 SVGAGI (reference sequence). Trimming removed 5 bases from V and 5 bases from J, with 9 bases in between. The CDR3 loop reads CASSSRGTEAFF. The CDR3 DNA follows: TGTGCCAGCAGTAGTAGGGGAACTGAAGCTTTCTTT.

V gene TRBV7-9 combines with J gene TRBJ2-7; 10 positions match TRBD1. The CDR3 has 15 amino acids. Germline V gene sequence: CDR1 SEHNR, CDR2 FQNEAQ (reference sequence). V shed 1 base, J shed 4 bases, and the junction held 4 bases outside the gene matches. In DNA, the CDR3 is TGTGCCAGCAGCTTAGGACAGGGGGCCATTTACGAGCAGTACTTC. Protein sequence: CASSLGQGAIYEQYF.

This clone has a single count. The rearrangement joins TRBV27 to TRBJ2-7; 7 bases fit TRBD2. V trimming: 2 bases; J trimming: 0 bases; junction bases outside the gene matches: 4. From germline, CDR1 is MNHEY and CDR2 SMNVEV (reference sequence). This CDR3 is 15 amino acids long. The DNA of the CDR3 is TGTGCCAGCAGTTTAGGAGCGGGACCCTCCTACGAGCAGTACTTC. As protein: CASSLGAGPSYEQYF.

This clone is medium-sized in the sample. Other DNA variants within this sample encode the same CDR3. The chain uses TRBV27 and TRBJ2-7, with D perhaps matching TRBD1 (6 bases). In germline, CDR1 is MNHEY, CDR2 SMNVEV (reference sequence). The CDR3 length is 12 residues. Trimming left V 6 bases short and J 5 bases short, with 11 bases between. Written as DNA, the CDR3 is TGTGCCAGCAGCCCCGGGACAAACGAGCAGTACTTC. It encodes CASSPGTNEQYF.

This clone appeared a few times. This chain connects TRBV7-2 to TRBJ2-7; the match to TRBD2 covers 13 bases. The J segment lost 3 bases and the V segment lost 4 bases, leaving 3 bases of the junction unmatched. The CDR3 spans 15 residues. Germline CDR1 SGHTA, CDR2 FQGNSA. CDR3 DNA: TGTGCCAGCAGCTACGGACTAGCGGGAGACTACGAGCAGTACTTC. The encoded protein is CASSYGLAGDYEQYF.

This sequence joins TRBV27 and TRBJ1-2; D is ambiguous. The germline V and J ends were trimmed by 4 bases and 3 bases, with 9 bases remaining between them. CDR3 length equals 13 residues. Germline V gene sequence: CDR1 MNHEY, CDR2 SMNVEV (reference sequence). CDR3 DNA: TGTGCCAGCAGTTCCGTTTTGGACTATGGCTACACCTTC. Translating it yields CASSSVLDYGYTF.

This chain uses TRBV10-2 with TRBJ2-3; TRBD2 is a possible D gene (6 bases). This CDR3 comprises 15 residues. Looked up from germline, CDR1 is WSHSY and CDR2 is SAAADI. Trimming took 6 bases from V and 0 from J, leaving 13 bases between them. The CDR3 here is CASRPSEASTDTQYF. CDR3 DNA: TGCGCCAGCAGACCTAGCGAGGCTAGCACAGATACGCAGTATTTT.

The chain recombines TRBV19 with TRBJ1-1; no firm D call. V was shortened by 8 bases and J by 1 base, with 11 bases between the two germline ends. The CDR3 sequence is 13 residues long. CDR1 LNHDA and CDR2 SQIVND come from the germline V gene (reference sequence). This CDR3 reads CASSRARNTEAFF. The CDR3 DNA reads as TGTGCCAGTTCGAGGGCTCGGAACACTGAAGCTTTCTTT.

The CDR3 is CASSSLASSYNEQFF. The CDR3 nucleotides read TGTGCCAGCAGCTCACTAGCGTCCTCCTACAATGAGCAGTTCTTC. V gene TRBV5-6 combines with J gene TRBJ2-1; TRBD2 matches 7 bases. This CDR3 has 15 residues. The ends lost 3 bases at V and 0 bases at J; junction bases unmatched: 3. Germline CDR1 SGHDT, CDR2 YYEEEE.

V is TRBV10-3 and J is TRBJ2-7; 10 nucleotides match TRBD1. Per the germline V gene, CDR1 is ENHRY and CDR2 is SYGVKD. CDR3 length: 16 residues. The V segment lost 0 bases and the J segment 2 bases; nucleotides outside the gene matches: 4. CDR3: CAISESGTGATYEQYF. DNA of the CDR3: TGTGCCATCAGTGAGTCCGGGACAGGGGCCACCTACGAGCAGTACTTC.

This chain connects TRBV19 to TRBJ1-2; D ambiguous. The germline V gene encodes CDR1 LNHDA and CDR2 SQIVND (reference sequence). Deletions cut 3 bases from V and 8 bases from J, with 13 bases between. The CDR3 runs to 13 residues. As DNA, the CDR3 is TGTGCCAGTAGTATGGGTCCGGCGGAGGGCTACACCTTC. Amino acid sequence: CASSMGPAEGYTF.

This clone is termed large. This chain uses TRBV14 with TRBJ1-2, with D possibly TRBD1 on 5 matching bases. The ends were cut back, 0 bases at V and 4 bases at J, with 12 bases in the middle. Germline V CDR1 and CDR2: SGHDN, FVKESK. The CDR3 runs to 15 residues. CDR3 protein: CASSQEGLGTYGYTF. DNA of the CDR3: TGTGCCAGCAGCCAAGAAGGATTGGGGACCTATGGCTACACCTTC.

The rearrangement uses TRBV7-6 and TRBJ2-2, with 7 bases identical to TRBD2. The length of the CDR3 is 16 residues. Germline V gene data show CDR1 as SGHVS and CDR2 as FNYEAQ. With V trimmed by 6 bases and J by 3 bases, 10 bases remained unmatched. The chain's CDR3 is CASRPSSGAYTGELFF. The CDR3 nucleotides are TGTGCCAGCAGGCCTTCTAGCGGAGCCTACACCGGGGAGCTGTTTTTT.

This chain joins TRBV4-2 and TRBJ1-2; D ambiguous. Germline CDR1 is LGHNA and CDR2 is YNFKEQ. Trimming left V 0 bases short and J 6 bases short, with 17 bases between. This CDR3 region has 16 residues. Here the CDR3 reads CASSQDSGRVMDGYTF. The CDR3 DNA sequence: TGTGCCAGCAGCCAAGACAGTGGACGGGTTATGGATGGCTACACCTTC.